The 8 T cell receptor beta chains below come from one sample, sequenced in a study of blood T cell repertoires in COVID-19. Using immunoSEQ multiplex PCR, the repertoire was profiled, and TCRdb retains in-frame clones only, with some absent. The data show about 400,000 clones, with roughly 87% seen just once and about 2% held by the top ten. Sequencing was performed on PBMCs or T cells enriched from blood (not recorded which). Receptors originate from a young woman with acute COVID-19.

This chain joins TRBV7-3 and TRBJ2-3, with 14 bases aligning to TRBD2. Looked up from germline, CDR1 is SGHTA and CDR2 is FQGTGA. The CDR3 extends over 16 amino acids. Germline trimming cut 6 bases from V and 0 bases from J; bases unmatched to any gene: 2. The DNA for the CDR3 is TGTGCCAGCAGTCGACTAGCGGGGGGGAGCACAGATACGCAGTATTTT. Translation gives CASSRLAGGSTDTQYF.

This chain joins TRBV9 and TRBJ2-3; 12 nucleotides line up with TRBD2. The junction had 9 bases not matched to a gene; V was cut back by 4 bases and J by 6 bases. This CDR3 is built from 16 residues. CDR1 is SGDLS and CDR2 is YYNGEE in the germline V gene. The CDR3 spells CASSRSSGGAGDTQYF. The CDR3 nucleotides are TGTGCCAGCAGCAGGTCTAGCGGGGGGGCCGGTGATACGCAGTATTTT.

The chain combines TRBV13 with TRBJ2-7; 8 bases are a match to TRBD2. Germline V gene data show CDR1 as PRHDT and CDR2 as FYEKMQ (reference sequence). Trimming removed 6 bases from V and 1 base from J; junction bases left unmatched: 17. This CDR3 is built from 18 residues. The CDR3 DNA reads TGTGCCAGCAGTATAGCAGGTGCGGGGGGCCGGTGGTCCTACGAGCAGTACTTC. It encodes CASSIAGAGGRWSYEQYF.

The count of this clone is one. The chain carries TRBV6-6 and TRBJ2-7; D is unresolved. CDR3 length: 11 amino acids. Trimming shortened V by 7 bases and J by 4 bases, and 8 bases separated the two germline ends. CDR1 and CDR2 (germline): MNHNY, SVGAGI (reference sequence). CDR3 residues: CASIGKYEQYF. The CDR3 DNA reads TGTGCCAGCATTGGCAAATACGAGCAGTACTTC.

CDR3 sequence reads: CASSLLGQGLGNSPLHF. CDR3 bases: TGTGCCAGCAGCTTGTTGGGACAGGGTTTGGGTAATTCACCCCTCCACTTT. The rearrangement joins TRBV5-6 to TRBJ1-6; 9 nucleotides align to TRBD1. This CDR3 has 17 amino acids. The germline CDR1 and CDR2 sequences are SGHDT and YYEEEE. Trimming cost V 1 base and J 6 bases; bases outside gene matches: 8.

The chain couples TRBV10-2 to TRBJ2-3, with TRBD2 as a possible D gene (5 bases). CDR3 length: 14 residues. Trimming cost V 3 bases and J 3 bases, with 10 bases left between them. From germline, CDR1 is WSHSY and CDR2 SAAADI. CDR3 residues: CASSDSSSTDTQYF. The CDR3 bases are TGCGCCAGCAGTGATTCTAGCTCAACAGATACGCAGTATTTT.

The chain recombines TRBV10-2 with TRBJ2-1, with TRBD2 as a possible D gene (5 bases). The length of the CDR3 is 16 residues. V lost 0 bases to trimming and J lost 0 bases, with 9 bases between them. The germline gives CDR1 WSHSY, CDR2 SAAADI. The CDR3 loop is CASSESLVLSYNEQFF. DNA for the CDR3: TGCGCCAGCAGTGAGTCACTAGTTCTCTCCTACAATGAGCAGTTCTTC.

The chain uses TRBV27 and TRBJ1-5; 7 positions match TRBD1. The CDR3 spans 15 residues. Germline loops: CDR1 MNHEY, CDR2 SMNVEV (reference sequence). Trimming took 5 bases from V and 7 from J; bases not matched to a gene: 11. In DNA, the CDR3 is TGTGCCAGCAGTCCATGGACAGGTCTAGAGCAGCCCCAGCATTTT. It codes for CASSPWTGLEQPQHF.